This TCR beta chain was sequenced during a study of regulatory dendritic cells for organ transplantation. Study-level results: Memory CD8+ clonal expansion seemed more limited with regulatory than mature dendritic cells. Of resting T cell subsets, memory CD8+ had the most alloreactive clonotypes. Memory CD8+ T cells were the most oligoclonal; naive cells were highly diverse. Between individuals, the alloreactive memory CD8+ T cell pool differed considerably.

Germline V CDR1 and CDR2: PRHDT, FYEKMQ (reference sequence). V lost 6 bases, J lost 3 bases, and 12 bases lay in between. The CDR3 consists of 14 residues. Comments on this clone: The antigen remains unidentified.

Repertoires were generated with immunoSEQ multiplex PCR, while TCRdb's copy carries only in-frame clones and drops some. The sample shows tens of thousands of clones, 74% of them seen only once. This sequence was found in a human donor in good health. The chain has TRBV13 and TRBJ1-5, with D possibly matching TRBD1 (5 bases). Material for sequencing was memory CD4+ T cells from blood. Subset denoted: CD45RO+ memory T cells. CDR3 residues: CASRPTGFNQPQHF. CDR3 coding DNA: TGTGCCAGCAGGCCTACAGGATTCAATCAGCCCCAGCATTTT.